These 18 T cell receptor beta chains were all obtained from the same sample, sequenced in a study of CD8 T cells in ankylosing spondylitis. TCRdb ran MiXCR on the 5' RACE reads and lists one entry per CDR3 protein. The repertoire holds 200,000 or so distinct CDR3 sequences, 10% to 15% seen once, with 11% in the top ten. The source material was blood, either unsorted or a sorted T cell fraction (not recorded which). These receptors were collected from a female donor with ankylosing spondylitis or in good health (not recorded which).

This clonotype appeared many times. The chain carries TRBV20-1 and TRBJ2-1; D is possibly TRBD2 (6 bases). Looked up from germline, CDR1 is DFQATT and CDR2 is SNEGSKA (reference sequence). With 5 bases removed from V and 6 bases from J, the gap between germline ends came to 14 bases. There are 13 residues in the CDR3. CDR3 sequence: CSAAPSVRNEQFF. CDR3 DNA sequence: TGCAGTGCTGCTCCTAGCGTTCGCAATGAGCAGTTCTTC.

Ten or more counts support this clonotype. The chain is built from TRBV5-1 and TRBJ1-1, with TRBD1 as a possible D gene (6 bases). V was trimmed by 4 bases and J by 3 bases, leaving 16 bases between them. The CDR3 runs to 15 residues. Germline lookup yields CDR1 SGHRS and CDR2 YFSETQ. The chain's CDR3 is CASSTNTGLDTEAFF. CDR3 bases: TGCGCCAGCAGCACCAACACAGGGCTTGACACTGAAGCTTTCTTT.

The V and J genes are TRBV6-4 and TRBJ1-1; possibly TRBD1 for D (5 bases). The CDR3 contains 13 residues. Trimming left V 2 bases short and J 8 bases short, with 12 bases between. CDR1 MRHNA and CDR2 SNTAGT come from the germline V gene. The CDR3 sequence: CASSDGGPREAFF. CDR3 bases: TGTGCCAGCAGTGACGGGGGACCCCGAGAAGCTTTCTTT.

The chain joins TRBV24-1 to TRBJ2-6; D not resolved. The CDR3 runs to 18 residues. Germline lookup yields CDR1 KGHDR and CDR2 SFDVKD. V dropped 3 bases and J dropped 0 bases, with 14 bases sitting between them. The CDR3 loop is CATSDSLEYNSGANVLTF. CDR3 nucleotides: TGTGCCACCAGTGATAGCTTGGAATACAACTCTGGGGCCAACGTCCTGACTTTC.

With regard to this clonotype: With a much larger clone just one base away, this may be a read error. This chain links TRBV27 with TRBJ1-2; a weak D match, TRBD1 (5 bases). There are 14 residues in the CDR3. Germline CDR1 reads MNHEY; CDR2 reads SMNVEV (reference sequence). The CDR3 DNA sequence: TGTGCCAGTTCTCAGGGCGGTTTTAACTATGGCTACCCCTTC. Amino acid sequence: CASSQGGFNYGYPF.

This chain joins TRBV19 and TRBJ2-1; TRBD2 agrees at 9 bases. The V segment lost 6 bases and the J segment 9 bases; nucleotides outside the gene matches: 15. Germline V gene sequence: CDR1 LNHDA, CDR2 SQIVND (reference sequence). The CDR3 runs 16 residues. The CDR3 loop is CASSPSLAGVGGEQFF. The CDR3 nucleotides are TGTGCCAGTAGCCCATCACTAGCGGGCGTTGGAGGTGAGCAGTTCTTC.

This clonotype was recorded at least ten times. The gene calls are TRBV6-1 and TRBJ1-5; 7 bases are shared with TRBD1. Looked up from germline, CDR1 is MNHNS and CDR2 is SASEGT. Trimming at V came to 2 bases and at J to 1 base, leaving 11 bases not matched to a gene. The length of the CDR3 is 18 residues. CDR3 DNA sequence: TGTGCCAGCAGTGAAAAGAGGGACAGTGTGAAAAGCAATCAGCCCCAGCATTTT. Its translation: CASSEKRDSVKSNQPQHF.

The chain uses TRBV15 and TRBJ2-1, with a possible D match to TRBD1 (6 bases). The V end lost 3 bases, the J end lost 0 bases, and 9 bases lay between the germline ends. CDR1 LNHNV and CDR2 YYDKDF come from the germline V gene (reference sequence). There are 15 residues in the CDR3. In DNA form, the CDR3 reads TGTGCCACCAGCAGGAGGGGGAGCTCCTACAATGAGCAGTTCTTC. This translates into CATSRRGSSYNEQFF.

This clonotype has at least ten counts. The genes are TRBV24-1 and TRBJ2-3; the D gene is possibly TRBD1 (6 bases). V was shortened by 7 bases and J by 6 bases, with 19 bases between the two germline ends. The CDR3 runs to 15 residues. Germline V CDR1 and CDR2: KGHDR, SFDVKD. The chain's CDR3 is CATSDVQGSADTQYF. The CDR3 DNA is TGTGCCACCAGCGATGTCCAGGGGTCCGCTGATACGCAGTATTTT.

This clonotype was detected many times. The V call is TRBV4-1, the J call TRBJ1-1, with D maybe TRBD1 (6 bases). Germline V gene data show CDR1 as MGHRA and CDR2 as YSYEKL. This CDR3 has 14 amino acids. V lost 3 bases and J 8 bases, leaving 16 bases between the germline ends. The CDR3 region is CASSQPLGTLEAFF. CDR3 nucleotides: TGCGCCAGCAGCCAGCCTCTAGGGACACTGGAAGCTTTCTTT.

Ten or more counts support this clonotype. The chain couples TRBV6-1 to TRBJ1-3; no firm D call. Trimming left V 6 bases short and J 0 bases short, with 12 bases between. The CDR3 contains 15 residues. CDR1 and CDR2 from the germline V gene are MNHNS and SASEGT. The CDR3 DNA follows: TGTGCCAGCAGGGTTTCCCTCAACTCTGGAAACACCATATATTTT. It encodes CASRVSLNSGNTIYF.

This clonotype has a count of ten or more. The J gene is TRBJ2-7, the V gene TRBV5-1; 11 positions match TRBD2. Germline CDR1 is SGHRS and CDR2 is YFSETQ. V lost 4 bases to trimming and J lost 3 bases; unmatched junction nucleotides: 9. The CDR3 spans 16 residues. The chain's CDR3 is CASSLTGTSGNYEQYF. CDR3 coding DNA: TGCGCCAGCAGCCTGACTGGGACTAGCGGAAACTACGAGCAGTACTTC.

This chain joins TRBV3-1 and TRBJ1-2, with TRBD1 matching 8 bases. The CDR3 has 18 amino acids. CDR1 is LGHDT, CDR2 YNNKEL, per germline (reference sequence). CDR3 DNA: TGTACCATCAGTGGGATCTCGGGACAGGAGGGTCCCCTCTATGGCTACACCTTC. Amino acids: CTISGISGQEGPLYGYTF.

This clonotype was counted only a few times. V gene TRBV7-2 combines with J gene TRBJ2-3, with D tentatively TRBD1 (5 bases). V was shortened by 6 bases and J by 2 bases, with 12 bases between the two germline ends. CDR1 and CDR2 (germline): SGHTA, FQGNSA. CDR3 length: 14 residues. In DNA, the CDR3 is TGTGCCAGCAGAGTTGACAGAGCCACAGATACGCAGTATTTT. This gives the protein CASRVDRATDTQYF.

This clonotype came up many times. The CDR3 protein is CSQRGSMNTEAFF. The CDR3 bases are TGCAGCCAGCGTGGCTCCATGAACACTGAAGCTTTCTTT. The gene calls are TRBV20-1 and TRBJ1-1; D is unresolved. The CDR3 consists of 13 residues. The germline gives CDR1 DFQATT, CDR2 SNEGSKA (reference sequence).

There are a few counts of this clonotype. The chain couples TRBV7-3 to TRBJ2-3, with 10 bases matching TRBD2. The CDR3 contains 15 residues. V dropped 3 bases and J dropped 4; count of bases not matched to a gene: 4. Germline V gene sequence: CDR1 SGHTA, CDR2 FQGTGA. The CDR3 DNA reads as TGTGCCAGCAGCTTTACTAGCGGGATCCCAGATACGCAGTATTTT. Protein: CASSFTSGIPDTQYF.

This clonotype was counted a few times. The V and J genes are TRBV30 and TRBJ2-7; TRBD2 matches at 7 bases. There are 11 residues in the CDR3. Germline V gene lookup returns CDR1 GTSNPN and CDR2 SVGIG (reference sequence). J gave up 4 bases and V 4 bases, and 1 base lay outside the gene matches. The DNA of the CDR3 is TGTGCCTGGACGCGGGGGTACGAGCAGTACTTC. Its translation: CAWTRGYEQYF.

As concerns this clonotype: The germline gene is not matched at one end of the junction; a read error may be the cause. The V and J genes are TRBV5-1 and TRBJ2-1, with 11 bases matching TRBD2. Germline-derived CDR1 and CDR2 are SGHRS and YFSETQ. This CDR3 spans 15 amino acids. CDR3 coding DNA: TGCGCCAACAGCCTAGCGGGAGGATCGGGCAATGAGCAGTTCTTC. This encodes CANSLAGGSGNEQFF.